Listed below are T cell receptor beta chains from one sample, sequenced in a study of somatic mutations in cytotoxic T cells in rheumatoid arthritis. Sequenced by immunoSEQ multiplex PCR; TCRdb stores in-frame clones only, minus some. This table holds approximately 15,000 clones, approximately 82% found once. The sample comprised CD8+ T cells sorted from blood. These receptors all stem from an adult with rheumatoid arthritis. Each CDR3 is given with its conserved first and last residue. D genes are given only for firm matches. The size entry is marked missing in some rows and otherwise reads once, few, many or a size class.

CDR3 DNA,CDR3 protein,D gene,J gene,clone size,V gene
TGTGCCATCAGTGAGTCGATGGCGGGGGAGGACTACAATGAGCAGTTCTTC,CAISESMAGEDYNEQFF,TRBD2,TRBJ2-1,NA,TRBV10-3
TGTGCCAGCAGTTTATCGCGTATCGGGGAGCTGTTTTTT,CASSLSRIGELFF,NA,TRBJ2-2,once,TRBV27
TGCGCCAGCAGCCTACAGGGGTACACTGAAGCTTTCTTT,CASSLQGYTEAFF,TRBD1,TRBJ1-1,NA,TRBV5-1
TGTGCCAGCAGTGAACGGGACCTCGCCAAAAACATTCAGTACTTC,CASSERDLAKNIQYF,NA,TRBJ2-4,NA,TRBV2
TGCGCCAGCAGCTTGGCCATACTAGCGGGGGGTGGCACAGATACGCAGTATTTT,CASSLAILAGGGTDTQYF,TRBD2,TRBJ2-3,NA,TRBV5-1
TGTGCCAGCAGTTACTCACGATACAATGAGCAGTTCTTC,CASSYSRYNEQFF,NA,TRBJ2-1,NA,TRBV6-6
TGTGCAAGTAGTATAGGCCCCGCCTGGATGGACCAGCATTTT,CASSIGPAWMDQHF,NA,TRBJ1-5,NA,TRBV19
TGCGCCAGCAGCTCCTCCTTATTTAGGTCAGATGAGCAGTTCTTC,CASSSSLFRSDEQFF,NA,TRBJ2-1,NA,TRBV5-1
TGTGCCAGCAGTGGGGCGACAGGGAGAGAGTCCCTCCACTTT,CASSGATGRESLHF,TRBD1,TRBJ1-6,NA,TRBV2
TGTGCCAGCAGCTCCGAACTTATGGGGGAGTATGGCAATGAGCAGTTCTTC,CASSSELMGEYGNEQFF,NA,TRBJ2-1,once,TRBV7-9
TGTGCCAGCAGCTTAGTAAGGTGGGGGGGCCCGAATAATGAGCAGTTCTTC,CASSLVRWGGPNNEQFF,NA,TRBJ2-1,NA,TRBV11-2
TGCGCCAGCAGCCAAGAACACTGGGCATACCAGCCCCAGCATTTT,CASSQEHWAYQPQHF,NA,TRBJ1-5,NA,TRBV4-1
TGCGCCAGCAGCCGAGGGCCAGGGGATGGCACTGAAGCTTTCTTT,CASSRGPGDGTEAFF,NA,TRBJ1-1,NA,TRBV4-1
TGTGCCAGCAGCTTGTACAGTTCCTACGAGCAGTACTTC,CASSLYSSYEQYF,NA,TRBJ2-7,NA,TRBV5-4
TGTGCCAGCAGCGCCCGGACAGGGTCTGACTATGGCTACACCTTC,CASSARTGSDYGYTF,TRBD1,TRBJ1-2,NA,TRBV4-2
TGTGCCAGCAGCTTGGGGGGGCTGTCGCTTAACTATGGCTACACCTTC,CASSLGGLSLNYGYTF,NA,TRBJ1-2,NA,TRBV5-6
TGTGCCAGTAGCCTCCAGACACCGTATGGCTACACCTTC,CASSLQTPYGYTF,NA,TRBJ1-2,NA,TRBV19
TGTGCCAGCAGTTTACAGGTCACAGATACGCAGTATTTT,CASSLQVTDTQYF,NA,TRBJ2-3,few,TRBV27
TGCGCCAGCAGCTCGGGTCCAGGGGACGGTCAGCCCCAGCATTTT,CASSSGPGDGQPQHF,NA,TRBJ1-5,NA,TRBV5-1
TGTGCCAGTAGTATGGGGTCCAGGGGGCGCTTGGACGAGCAGTACTTC,CASSMGSRGRLDEQYF,TRBD1,TRBJ2-7,NA,TRBV19
TGCGCCAGCAGCCAAGTATCCAGCGCCGAGGAGACCCAGTACTTC,CASSQVSSAEETQYF,NA,TRBJ2-5,NA,TRBV4-1
TGTGCCAGCAGTGAGGGTATAGGGCCCTACAATGAGCAGTTCTTC,CASSEGIGPYNEQFF,NA,TRBJ2-1,NA,TRBV2
TGTGCCAGCAGAACAGGGAGGGGAGTGAACACTGAAGCTTTCTTT,CASRTGRGVNTEAFF,NA,TRBJ1-1,NA,TRBV6-1
TGCGCCAGCAGCCTCGACGGACAGGGAAGGGGGTATGGCTACACCTTC,CASSLDGQGRGYGYTF,TRBD1,TRBJ1-2,NA,TRBV4-1
TGTGCCAGCAGCGGGGACAGGGCGAACACCGGGGAGCTGTTTTTT,CASSGDRANTGELFF,TRBD1,TRBJ2-2,NA,TRBV2
TGTGCCAGCAGTGCCTTTGAAGTACACTCCTACAATGAGCAGTTCTTC,CASSAFEVHSYNEQFF,NA,TRBJ2-1,NA,TRBV6-4
TGTGCCAGTAGTATGAAGTACAGGGCGGGGACTGAAGCTTTCTTT,CASSMKYRAGTEAFF,NA,TRBJ1-1,few,TRBV19
TGTGCCAGCAGCTCGGGACAGGCTCATCAGCCCCAGCATTTT,CASSSGQAHQPQHF,TRBD1,TRBJ1-5,NA,TRBV7-9
TGTGCCAGCAGCTTGTCGAGGGTGAACACTGAAGCTTTCTTT,CASSLSRVNTEAFF,NA,TRBJ1-1,NA,TRBV5-4
TGTGCCATCAGTGAAAGCGTCTCCTACAATGAGCAGTTCTTC,CAISESVSYNEQFF,NA,TRBJ2-1,NA,TRBV10-3
TGTGCCAGCAGCTTAGTATTTGCCCCAGGGGATAGCAATCAGCCCCAGCATTTT,CASSLVFAPGDSNQPQHF,NA,TRBJ1-5,NA,TRBV7-8
TGTGCCAGCAGTTGGCAACTAGCGGGAGGGATGAATGAGCAGTTCTTC,CASSWQLAGGMNEQFF,TRBD2,TRBJ2-1,NA,TRBV6-5
TGTGCCAGCAGTGAACTAACTGAAGCTTTCTTT,CASSELTEAFF,NA,TRBJ1-1,NA,TRBV6-1
TGTGCCAGCAGCACCGGGACAGAGAACACCGGGGAGCTGTTTTTT,CASSTGTENTGELFF,TRBD1,TRBJ2-2,NA,TRBV7-9
TGTGCCAGCAGCCAAGTAGGGACGGCATACGAGCAGTACTTC,CASSQVGTAYEQYF,NA,TRBJ2-7,NA,TRBV4-2
TGTGCCAGCAGCCAAGCGGGGGAGGTCCACGAGCAGTACTTC,CASSQAGEVHEQYF,NA,TRBJ2-7,once,TRBV4-2
TGTGCCATCAGTGAGTCCCAGGGAGGGCTAAGTCAGCCCCAGCATTTT,CAISESQGGLSQPQHF,NA,TRBJ1-5,NA,TRBV10-3
TGCGCCAGCAGCCAAGATCGAGGTGCTTATGGCTACACCTTC,CASSQDRGAYGYTF,NA,TRBJ1-2,NA,TRBV4-1
TGCGCCAGCAGACGGGGACAGGGGGCGCATGAGCAGTTCTTC,CASRRGQGAHEQFF,TRBD1,TRBJ2-1,once,TRBV4-1
TGTGCCAGCAGCTTAGTTTATACAGGGCAAGAGACCCAGTACTTC,CASSLVYTGQETQYF,NA,TRBJ2-5,NA,TRBV11-2
TGTGCCAGCAGTTACTTTCTAGGGTTGGACATCAACGAGCAGTACTTC,CASSYFLGLDINEQYF,NA,TRBJ2-7,NA,TRBV6-5
TGTGCCAGCAGTGGTCGGGCGGGAGGGCCGGGCACAGATACGCAGTATTTT,CASSGRAGGPGTDTQYF,TRBD2,TRBJ2-3,NA,TRBV2
TGCGCCAGCTGTGGCAGGCCCCAAGAGACCCAGTACTTC,CASCGRPQETQYF,NA,TRBJ2-5,NA,TRBV5-1
TGTGCCAGCAGACTATCGGGGAGGGGGGGCTACAATGAGCAGTTCTTC,CASRLSGRGGYNEQFF,NA,TRBJ2-1,NA,TRBV27
TGTGCCAGCAGCTCCAGGTTAGCGGGAGGAACCGGGGAGCTGTTTTTT,CASSSRLAGGTGELFF,TRBD2,TRBJ2-2,few,TRBV7-9
TGTGCCAGCAGTCAAGACGAGTCTAGCGGTTTCTACGAGCAGTACTTC,CASSQDESSGFYEQYF,TRBD2,TRBJ2-7,NA,TRBV4-2
TGCGCCAGCAGCTTCGGGGGGGCAATGAACACTGAAGCTTTCTTT,CASSFGGAMNTEAFF,NA,TRBJ1-1,NA,TRBV5-1
TGTGCCATCCGGGACTGGACCTATGGCTACACCTTC,CAIRDWTYGYTF,NA,TRBJ1-2,NA,TRBV10-3
TGTGCCAGCTCACCTCCGGGACAGGGACTAGGAGGGGCCAACGTCCTGACTTTC,CASSPPGQGLGGANVLTF,NA,TRBJ2-6,NA,TRBV18
TGCAGCGCAGAAGGGACTAGCGGGAGGGGAGAAGAGACCCAGTACTTC,CSAEGTSGRGEETQYF,TRBD2,TRBJ2-5,NA,TRBV29-1
TGTGCCAGTAGTATAAATTGGGGGGGCGAAGCTTTCTTT,CASSINWGGEAFF,NA,TRBJ1-1,NA,TRBV19
TGTGCCAGCAGGGGACAGGGAGACCAGCCCCAGCATTTT,CASRGQGDQPQHF,TRBD1,TRBJ1-5,NA,TRBV6-4